This is a list of T cell receptor beta chains from one sample in a study of molecular identifiers for immune sequencing clone quantification. From the PCR reads, TCRdb called clonotypes with MiXCR, one entry per CDR3 protein. The sample has some 100,000 distinct CDR3 sequences; 36% are singletons. The sample comprised naive CD8+ T cells from blood, with Jurkat cell RNA spiked in. The receptors stem from a human donor in good health. Some libraries in this study had Jurkat cell RNA spiked in. The conserved cysteine and the conserved F or W are not part of the CDR3 here.

J,V,length,CDR3
TRBJ2-4,TRBV28,11,ASSAEQGYIQY
TRBJ1-3,TRBV28,14,ASSYPLGRGGTTIY
TRBJ2-3,TRBV28,10,ASSPSSGRPY
TRBJ1-5,TRBV5-1,14,ASSPGTGGGNQPQH
TRBJ2-7,TRBV27,10,ASSLDRGEQY
TRBJ2-1,TRBV11-2,12,ASSLGLAYNEQF
TRBJ2-3,TRBV7-9,12,ASSRTDPTDTQY
TRBJ1-5,TRBV6-5,10,ASSAPGPPQH
TRBJ2-3,TRBV7-2,20,ASSLPITLAGGMYLSTDTQY
TRBJ2-5,TRBV10-1,13,ASSESTDWEETQY
TRBJ2-7,TRBV20-1,11,SARGRTGYEQY
TRBJ2-2,TRBV28,13,ASSVIQGNGGELF
TRBJ2-2,TRBV6-2/TRBV6-3,13,ATRPVQSNTGELF
TRBJ2-3,TRBV28,13,AVQRELAYTDTQY
TRBJ2-7,TRBV28,13,ASRTGTGSGYEQY
TRBJ1-5,TRBV6-2/TRBV6-3,14,ASSYRLGRSNQPQH
TRBJ2-7,TRBV20-1,12,SALGTVASYEQY
TRBJ2-5,TRBV20-1,17,SAASLAGDGIVGGTTQY
TRBJ2-7,TRBV2,10,ASGAGPYEQY
TRBJ1-5,TRBV24-1,13,ATSDPGQGNQPQH
TRBJ1-4,TRBV15,11,ATKGIPNEKLY
TRBJ2-1,TRBV20-1,13,GATLEPDRGNEQF